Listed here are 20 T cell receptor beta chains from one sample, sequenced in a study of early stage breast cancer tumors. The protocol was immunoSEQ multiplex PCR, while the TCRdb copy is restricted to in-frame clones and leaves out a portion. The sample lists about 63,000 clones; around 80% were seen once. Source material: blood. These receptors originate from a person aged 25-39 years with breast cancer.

DNA of the CDR3: TGTGCCAGCAGCCCCCGGGTTCGGGGGACTAATGAAAAACTGTTTTTT. Encoded protein: CASSPRVRGTNEKLFF. The chain carries TRBV7-9 and TRBJ1-4; tentatively, D is TRBD1 (5 bases). The V and J ends lost 5 bases and 2 bases respectively, with 15 bases between them. CDR3 size: 16 residues. The germline V gene has CDR1 SEHNR and CDR2 FQNEAQ (reference sequence).

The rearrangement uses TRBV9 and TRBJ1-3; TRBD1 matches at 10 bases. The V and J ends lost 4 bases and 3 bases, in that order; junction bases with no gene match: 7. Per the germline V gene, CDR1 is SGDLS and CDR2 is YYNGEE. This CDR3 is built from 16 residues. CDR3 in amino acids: CASSTTGQGGGNTIYF. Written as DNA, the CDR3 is TGTGCCAGCAGCACCACTGGACAGGGGGGTGGAAACACCATATATTTT.

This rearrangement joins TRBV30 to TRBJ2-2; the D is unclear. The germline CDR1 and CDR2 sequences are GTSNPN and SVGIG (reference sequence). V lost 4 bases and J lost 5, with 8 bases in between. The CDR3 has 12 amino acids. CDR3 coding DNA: TGTGCCTGGACCGTAAAGACCGGGGAGCTGTTTTTT. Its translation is CAWTVKTGELFF.

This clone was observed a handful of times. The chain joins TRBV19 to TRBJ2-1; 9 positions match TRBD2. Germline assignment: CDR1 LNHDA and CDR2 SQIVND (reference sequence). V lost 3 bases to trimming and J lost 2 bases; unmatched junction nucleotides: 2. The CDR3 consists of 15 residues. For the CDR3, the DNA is TGTGCCAGTAGTATTAGCGGGAGTGCCTACAATGAGCAGTTCTTC. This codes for CASSISGSAYNEQFF.

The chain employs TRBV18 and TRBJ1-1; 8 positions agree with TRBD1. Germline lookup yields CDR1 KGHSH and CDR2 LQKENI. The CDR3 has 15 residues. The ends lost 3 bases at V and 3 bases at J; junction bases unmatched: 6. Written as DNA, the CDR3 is TGTGCCAGCTCACCGACAGGGGAATGGTACACTGAAGCTTTCTTT. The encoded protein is CASSPTGEWYTEAFF. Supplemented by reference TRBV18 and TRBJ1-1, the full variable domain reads NAGVMQNPRHLVRRRGQEARLRCSPMKGHSHVYWYRQLPEEGLKFMVYLQKENIIDESGMPKERFSAEFPKEGPSILRIQQVVRGDSAAYFCASSPTGEWYTEAFFGQGTRLTVV.

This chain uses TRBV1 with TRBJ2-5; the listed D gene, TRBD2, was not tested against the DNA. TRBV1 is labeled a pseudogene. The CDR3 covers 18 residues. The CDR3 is CTSSQDRGTSGVRETQYF. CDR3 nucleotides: TGCACCAGCAGCCAAGATCGAGGGACTAGCGGGGTGAGGGAGACCCAGTACTTC.

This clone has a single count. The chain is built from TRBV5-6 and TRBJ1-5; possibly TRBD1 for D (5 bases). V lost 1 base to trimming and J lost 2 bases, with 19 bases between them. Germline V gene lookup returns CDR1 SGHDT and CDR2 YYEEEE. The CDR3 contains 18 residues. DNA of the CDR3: TGTGCCAGCAGCTTGTGGGTGTTAGGGGCGGGGGGCAATCAGCCCCAGCATTTT. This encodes CASSLWVLGAGGNQPQHF.

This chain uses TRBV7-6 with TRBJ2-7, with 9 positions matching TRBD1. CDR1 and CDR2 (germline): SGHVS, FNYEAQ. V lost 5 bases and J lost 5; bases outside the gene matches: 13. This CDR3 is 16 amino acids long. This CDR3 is CASSPPDRGRGNEQYF. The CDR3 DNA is TGTGCCAGCAGCCCACCGGACAGGGGCCGTGGAAACGAGCAGTACTTC.

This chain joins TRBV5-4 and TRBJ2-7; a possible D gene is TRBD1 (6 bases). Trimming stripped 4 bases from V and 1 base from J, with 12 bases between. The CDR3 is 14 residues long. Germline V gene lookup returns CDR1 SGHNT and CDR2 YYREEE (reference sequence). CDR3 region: CASSGSTGSYEQYF. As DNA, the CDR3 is TGTGCCAGCAGCGGATCGACAGGTTCCTACGAGCAGTACTTC.

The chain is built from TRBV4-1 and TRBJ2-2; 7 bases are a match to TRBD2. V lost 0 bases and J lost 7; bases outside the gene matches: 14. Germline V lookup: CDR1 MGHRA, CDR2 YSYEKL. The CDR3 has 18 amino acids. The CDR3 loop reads CASSQDNSGGRTVGELFF. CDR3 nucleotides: TGCGCCAGCAGCCAAGATAACTCCGGCGGGAGAACGGTCGGGGAGCTGTTTTTT.

The CDR3 nucleotides are TGTGCCAGCAGCACCGGGACAGGGAGCTACGAGCAGTACTTC. Translation: CASSTGTGSYEQYF. This chain joins TRBV5-8 and TRBJ2-7; 9 nucleotides line up with TRBD1. The CDR3 sequence is 14 residues long. Unmatched junction bases numbered 5, after V lost 4 bases and J lost 3 bases. Germline CDR1 SGHTS, CDR2 YDEGEE. Complete variable domain (other parts from reference TRBV5-8 and TRBJ2-7): EAGVTQSPTHLIKTRGQQATLRCSPISGHTSVYWYQQALGLGLQFLLWYDEGEERNRGNFPPRFSGRQFPNYSSELNVNALELEDSALYLCASSTGTGSYEQYFGPGTRLTVT.

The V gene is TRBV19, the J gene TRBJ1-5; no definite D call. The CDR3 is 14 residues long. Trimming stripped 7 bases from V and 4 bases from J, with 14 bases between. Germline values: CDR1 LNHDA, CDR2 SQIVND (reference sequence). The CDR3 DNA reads TGTGCCAGTACCATATACGGGAGGAATCAGCCCCAGCATTTT. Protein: CASTIYGRNQPQHF.

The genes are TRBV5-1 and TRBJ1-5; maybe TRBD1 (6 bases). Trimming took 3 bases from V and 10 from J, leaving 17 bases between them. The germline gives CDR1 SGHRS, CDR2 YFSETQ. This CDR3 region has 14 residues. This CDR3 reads CASSSSGATGPQHF. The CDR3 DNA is TGCGCCAGCAGCTCCTCAGGGGCCACCGGTCCCCAGCATTTT.

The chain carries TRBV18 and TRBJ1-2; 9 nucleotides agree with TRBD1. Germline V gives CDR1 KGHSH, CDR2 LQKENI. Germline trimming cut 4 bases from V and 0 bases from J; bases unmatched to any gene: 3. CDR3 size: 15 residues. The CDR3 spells CASSQGQGPNYGYTF. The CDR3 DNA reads TGTGCCAGCTCACAGGGACAGGGACCTAACTATGGCTACACCTTC.

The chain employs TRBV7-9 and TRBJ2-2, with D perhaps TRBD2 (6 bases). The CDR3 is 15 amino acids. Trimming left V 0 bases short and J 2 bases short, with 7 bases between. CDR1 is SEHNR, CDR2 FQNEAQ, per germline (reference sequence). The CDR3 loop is CASSLAGGNTGELFF. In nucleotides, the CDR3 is TGTGCCAGCAGCTTAGCGGGAGGAAACACCGGGGAGCTGTTTTTT.

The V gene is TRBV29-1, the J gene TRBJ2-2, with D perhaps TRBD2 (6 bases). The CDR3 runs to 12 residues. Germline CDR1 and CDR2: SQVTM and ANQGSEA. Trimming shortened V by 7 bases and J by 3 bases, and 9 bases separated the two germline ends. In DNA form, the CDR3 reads TGCAGCGGGAGGGAGGACACCGGGGAGCTGTTTTTT. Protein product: CSGREDTGELFF.

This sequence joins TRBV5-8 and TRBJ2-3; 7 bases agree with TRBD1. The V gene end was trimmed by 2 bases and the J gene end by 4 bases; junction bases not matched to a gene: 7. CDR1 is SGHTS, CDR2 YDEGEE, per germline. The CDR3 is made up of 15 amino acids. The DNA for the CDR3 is TGTGCCAGCAGCTTAGGGGGCCGGTCAGCAGATACGCAGTATTTT. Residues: CASSLGGRSADTQYF. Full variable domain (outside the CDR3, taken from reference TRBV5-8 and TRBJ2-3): EAGVTQSPTHLIKTRGQQATLRCSPISGHTSVYWYQQALGLGLQFLLWYDEGEERNRGNFPPRFSGRQFPNYSSELNVNALELEDSALYLCASSLGGRSADTQYFGPGTRLTVL.

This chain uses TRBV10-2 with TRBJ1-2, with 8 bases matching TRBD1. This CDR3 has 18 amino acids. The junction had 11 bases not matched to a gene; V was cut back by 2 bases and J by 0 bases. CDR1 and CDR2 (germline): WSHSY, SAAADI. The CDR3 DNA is TGCGCCAGCAGTGAGACTGGACAGGGTCTTGGCGCTAACTATGGCTACACCTTC. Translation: CASSETGQGLGANYGYTF.

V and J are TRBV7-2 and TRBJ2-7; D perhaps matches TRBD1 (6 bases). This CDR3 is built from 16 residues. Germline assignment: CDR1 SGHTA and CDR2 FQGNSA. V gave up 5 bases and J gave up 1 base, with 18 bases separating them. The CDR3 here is CASSHEGQISSYEQYF. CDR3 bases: TGTGCCAGCAGCCACGAAGGACAGATATCTTCCTACGAGCAGTACTTC.

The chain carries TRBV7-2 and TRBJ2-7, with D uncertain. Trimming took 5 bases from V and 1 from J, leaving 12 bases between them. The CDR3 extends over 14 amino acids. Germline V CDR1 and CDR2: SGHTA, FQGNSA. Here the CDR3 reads CASSAFSGSYEQYF. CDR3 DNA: TGTGCCAGCAGCGCGTTTTCAGGATCCTACGAGCAGTACTTC.